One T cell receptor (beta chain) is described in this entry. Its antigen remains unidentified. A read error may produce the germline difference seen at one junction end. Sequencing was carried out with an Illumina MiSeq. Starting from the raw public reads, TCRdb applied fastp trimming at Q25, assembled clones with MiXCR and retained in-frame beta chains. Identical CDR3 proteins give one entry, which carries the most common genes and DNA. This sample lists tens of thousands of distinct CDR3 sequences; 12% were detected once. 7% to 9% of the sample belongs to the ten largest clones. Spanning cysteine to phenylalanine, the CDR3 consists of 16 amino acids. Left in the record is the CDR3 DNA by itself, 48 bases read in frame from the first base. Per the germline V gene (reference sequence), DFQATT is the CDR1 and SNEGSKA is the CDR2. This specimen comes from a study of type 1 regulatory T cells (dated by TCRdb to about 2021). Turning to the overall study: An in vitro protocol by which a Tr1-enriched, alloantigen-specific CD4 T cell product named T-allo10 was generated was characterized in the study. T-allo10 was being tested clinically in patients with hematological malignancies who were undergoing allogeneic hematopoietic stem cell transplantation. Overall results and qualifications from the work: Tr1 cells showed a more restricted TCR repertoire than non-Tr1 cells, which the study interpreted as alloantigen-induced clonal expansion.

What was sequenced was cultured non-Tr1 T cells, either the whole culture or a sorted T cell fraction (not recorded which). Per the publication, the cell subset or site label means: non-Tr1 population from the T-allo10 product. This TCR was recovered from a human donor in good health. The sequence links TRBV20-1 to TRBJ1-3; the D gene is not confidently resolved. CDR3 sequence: CSARHSILGSGSTIYF. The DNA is TGCAGTGCTCGGCATTCAATTCTTGGCTCTGGAAGCACCATATATTTT.